The entry that follows covers one TCR beta chain sequence. Its target is not known. TCRdb reprocessed the RT-PCR reads via MiXCR and lists one record per CDR3 protein. The table lists a few hundred thousand distinct CDR3 sequences, roughly 22% of them singletons, with about a tenth in the top ten. This sample is part of a study of response to subunit inactivated influenza vaccine. Whole-study findings and limits: New T cells are recruited in small numbers by each seasonal influenza vaccination, according to the authors' suggestion.

The germline gives CDR1 SGDLS, CDR2 YYNGEE. This CDR3 region has 13 residues. V shed 3 bases and J 9 bases; nucleotides not matched to a gene: 5. The clonotype was recovered from a man aged 50 to 75 who received an inactivated influenza vaccine. The source was PBMCs from blood, collected less than 22 months after vaccination. The chain recombines TRBV9 with TRBJ2-1; 8 bases line up with TRBD2. The CDR3 protein is CASSASGGPEQFF. In DNA, the CDR3 is TGTGCCAGCAGCGCCTCGGGGGGGCCTGAGCAGTTCTTC.